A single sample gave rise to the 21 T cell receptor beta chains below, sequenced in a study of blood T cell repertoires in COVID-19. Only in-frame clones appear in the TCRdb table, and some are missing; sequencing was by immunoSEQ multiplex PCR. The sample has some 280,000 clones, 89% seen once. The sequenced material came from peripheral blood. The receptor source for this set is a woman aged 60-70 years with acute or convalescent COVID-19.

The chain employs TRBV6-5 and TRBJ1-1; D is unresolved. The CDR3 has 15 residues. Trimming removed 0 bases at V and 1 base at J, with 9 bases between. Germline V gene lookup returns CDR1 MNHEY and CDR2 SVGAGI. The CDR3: CASSYSRETNTEAFF. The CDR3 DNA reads TGTGCCAGCAGTTACTCGCGGGAGACGAACACTGAAGCTTTCTTT.

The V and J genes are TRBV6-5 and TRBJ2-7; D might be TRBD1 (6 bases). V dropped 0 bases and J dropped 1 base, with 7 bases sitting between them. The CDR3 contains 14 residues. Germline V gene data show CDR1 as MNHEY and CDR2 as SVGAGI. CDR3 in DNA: TGTGCCAGCAGTTACTCACAGGGTTCCTACGAGCAGTACTTC. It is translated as CASSYSQGSYEQYF.

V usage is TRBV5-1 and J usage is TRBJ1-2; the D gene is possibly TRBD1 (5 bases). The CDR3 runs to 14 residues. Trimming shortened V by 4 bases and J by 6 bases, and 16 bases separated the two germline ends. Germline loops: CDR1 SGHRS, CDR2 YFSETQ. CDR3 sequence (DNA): TGCGCCAGCAGCATTGGATGGCAGGGCGATGGCTACACCTTC. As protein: CASSIGWQGDGYTF.

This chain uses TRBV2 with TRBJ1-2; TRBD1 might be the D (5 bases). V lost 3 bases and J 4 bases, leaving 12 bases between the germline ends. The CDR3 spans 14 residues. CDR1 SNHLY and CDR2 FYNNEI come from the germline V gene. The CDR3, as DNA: TGTGCCAGCAGTGAGGAGGAGGGGAGCTATGGCTACACCTTC. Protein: CASSEEEGSYGYTF.

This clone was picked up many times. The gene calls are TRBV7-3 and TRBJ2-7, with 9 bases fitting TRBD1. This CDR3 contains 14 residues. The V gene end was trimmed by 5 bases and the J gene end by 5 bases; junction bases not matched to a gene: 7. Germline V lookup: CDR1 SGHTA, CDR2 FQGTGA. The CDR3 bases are TGTGCCAGCAGCGCCGGGACAGGGTCCCACGAGCAGTACTTC. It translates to CASSAGTGSHEQYF.

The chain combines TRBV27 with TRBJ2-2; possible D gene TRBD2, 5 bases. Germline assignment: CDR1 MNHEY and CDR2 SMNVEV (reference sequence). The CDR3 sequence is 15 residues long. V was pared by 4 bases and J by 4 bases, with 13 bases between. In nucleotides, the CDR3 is TGTGCCAGCAGTTCCGCGAGAGCGGTCACCGGGGAGCTGTTTTTT. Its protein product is CASSSARAVTGELFF.

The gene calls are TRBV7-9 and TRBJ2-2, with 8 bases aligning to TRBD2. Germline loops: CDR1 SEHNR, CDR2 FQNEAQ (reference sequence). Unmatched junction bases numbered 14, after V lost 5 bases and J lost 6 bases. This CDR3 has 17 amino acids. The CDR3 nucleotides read TGTGCCAGCAGCCGCCCCGGGAGGGGATCGTACCCCGGGGAGCTGTTTTTT. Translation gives CASSRPGRGSYPGELFF.

The CDR3 sequence is CATSGSFIHEQYF. Written as DNA, the CDR3 is TGTGCCACGAGCGGGAGTTTCATCCACGAGCAGTACTTC. This sequence joins TRBV6-5 and TRBJ2-7, with 8 bases aligning to TRBD2. The germline V gene encodes CDR1 MNHEY and CDR2 SVGAGI. With V trimmed by 10 bases and J by 5 bases, 10 bases remained unmatched. This CDR3 region has 13 residues.

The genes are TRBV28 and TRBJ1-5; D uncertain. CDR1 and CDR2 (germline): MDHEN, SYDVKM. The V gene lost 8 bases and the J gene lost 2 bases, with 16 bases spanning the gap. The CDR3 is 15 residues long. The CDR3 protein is CASSFEQWRNQPQHF. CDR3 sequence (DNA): TGTGCCAGCTCCTTCGAACAGTGGCGCAATCAGCCCCAGCATTTT.

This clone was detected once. The CDR3 DNA reads TGTGCCAGCAGCCAATCCGGGACAGGGTTCAATCAGCCCCAGCATTTT. Residues: CASSQSGTGFNQPQHF. The genes are TRBV4-2 and TRBJ1-5, with 9 positions matching TRBD1. After removal of 2 bases from V and 3 bases from J, the junction contained 5 bases not matched to a gene. CDR1 is LGHNA, CDR2 YNFKEQ, per germline. The CDR3 totals 16 residues.

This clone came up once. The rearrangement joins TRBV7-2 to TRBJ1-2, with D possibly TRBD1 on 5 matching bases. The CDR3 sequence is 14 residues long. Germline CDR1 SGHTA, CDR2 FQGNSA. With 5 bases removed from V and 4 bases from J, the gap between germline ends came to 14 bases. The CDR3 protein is CASSLETVIYGYTF. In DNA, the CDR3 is TGTGCCAGCAGCCTAGAGACAGTGATCTATGGCTACACCTTC.

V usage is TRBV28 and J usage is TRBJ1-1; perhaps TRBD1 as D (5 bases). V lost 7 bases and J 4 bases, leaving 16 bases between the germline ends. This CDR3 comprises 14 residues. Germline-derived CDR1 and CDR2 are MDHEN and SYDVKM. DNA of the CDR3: TGTGCCAGCATCCTGGGTAGGGGTAGCACTGAAGCTTTCTTT. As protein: CASILGRGSTEAFF.

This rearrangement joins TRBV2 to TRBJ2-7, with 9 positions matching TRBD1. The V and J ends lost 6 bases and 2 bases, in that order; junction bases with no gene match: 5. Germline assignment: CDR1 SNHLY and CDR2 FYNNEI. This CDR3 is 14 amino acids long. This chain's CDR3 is CASRTGTGTYEQYF. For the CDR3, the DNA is TGTGCCAGCAGGACCGGGACAGGGACCTACGAGCAGTACTTC.

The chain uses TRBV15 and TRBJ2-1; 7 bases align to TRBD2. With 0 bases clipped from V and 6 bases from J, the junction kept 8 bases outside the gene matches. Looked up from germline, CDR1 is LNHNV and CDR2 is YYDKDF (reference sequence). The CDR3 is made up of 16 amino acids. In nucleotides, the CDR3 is TGTGCCACCAGCAGAGATCTGGCGGGAGTAGGCAATGAGCAGTTCTTC. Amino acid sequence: CATSRDLAGVGNEQFF. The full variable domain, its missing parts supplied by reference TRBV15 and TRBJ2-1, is DAMVIQNPRYQVTQFGKPVTLSCSQTLNHNVMYWYQQKSSQAPKLLFHYYDKDFNNEADTPDNFQSRRPNTSFCFLDIRSPGLGDTAMYLCATSRDLAGVGNEQFFGPGTRLTVL.

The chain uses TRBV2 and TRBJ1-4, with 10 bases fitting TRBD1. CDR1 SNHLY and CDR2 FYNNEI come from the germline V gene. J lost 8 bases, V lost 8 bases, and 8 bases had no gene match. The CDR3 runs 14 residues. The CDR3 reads CASETGTGVEKLFF. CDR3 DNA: TGTGCCAGCGAGACCGGGACAGGGGTAGAAAAACTGTTTTTT.

This chain's CDR3 is CASSEALGGAGYTF. The CDR3 DNA follows: TGTGCCAGCAGTGAAGCGCTTGGGGGCGCGGGCTACACCTTC. The rearrangement uses TRBV2 and TRBJ1-2, with D maybe TRBD1 (6 bases). CDR1 is SNHLY and CDR2 is FYNNEI in the germline V gene. Trimming took 0 bases from V and 8 from J, leaving 13 bases between them. This CDR3 spans 14 amino acids.

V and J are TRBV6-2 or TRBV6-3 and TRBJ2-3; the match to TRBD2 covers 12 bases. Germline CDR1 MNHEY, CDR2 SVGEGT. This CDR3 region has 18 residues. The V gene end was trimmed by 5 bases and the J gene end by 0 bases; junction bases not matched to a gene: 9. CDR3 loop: CASSRMLGLAGSTDTQYF. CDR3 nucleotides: TGTGCCAGCAGTCGTATGCTGGGACTAGCGGGTAGCACAGATACGCAGTATTTT.

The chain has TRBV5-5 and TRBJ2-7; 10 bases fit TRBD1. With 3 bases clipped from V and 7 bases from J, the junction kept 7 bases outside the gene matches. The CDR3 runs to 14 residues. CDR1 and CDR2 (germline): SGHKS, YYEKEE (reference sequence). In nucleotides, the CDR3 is TGTGCCAGCAGCTGGGGACAGGGGCTGGGAGAGCAGTACTTC. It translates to CASSWGQGLGEQYF. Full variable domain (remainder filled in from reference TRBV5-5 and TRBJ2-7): DAGVTQSPTHLIKTRGQQVTLRCSPISGHKSVSWYQQVLGQGPQFIFQYYEKEERGRGNFPDRFSARQFPNYSSELNVNALLLGDSALYLCASSWGQGLGEQYFGPGTRLTVT.

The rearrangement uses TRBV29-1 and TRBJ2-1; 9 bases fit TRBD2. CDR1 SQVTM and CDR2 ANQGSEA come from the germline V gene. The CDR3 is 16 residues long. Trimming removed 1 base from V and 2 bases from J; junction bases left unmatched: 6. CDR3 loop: CSVEGPGTSPYNEQFF. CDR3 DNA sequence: TGCAGCGTTGAAGGCCCCGGGACTAGCCCCTACAATGAGCAGTTCTTC.

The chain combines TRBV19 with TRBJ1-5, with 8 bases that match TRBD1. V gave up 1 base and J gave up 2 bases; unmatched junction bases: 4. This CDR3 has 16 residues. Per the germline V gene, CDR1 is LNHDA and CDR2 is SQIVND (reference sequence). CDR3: CASSIARGRGNQPQHF. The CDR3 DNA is TGTGCCAGTAGTATAGCCAGGGGGCGCGGCAATCAGCCCCAGCATTTT.

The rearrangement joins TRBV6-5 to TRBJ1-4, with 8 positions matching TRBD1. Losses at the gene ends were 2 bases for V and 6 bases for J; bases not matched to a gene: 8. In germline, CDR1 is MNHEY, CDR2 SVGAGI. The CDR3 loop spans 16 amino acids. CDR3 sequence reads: CASSYGQGGLDEKLFF. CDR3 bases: TGTGCCAGCAGTTACGGACAGGGTGGTTTGGATGAAAAACTGTTTTTT.